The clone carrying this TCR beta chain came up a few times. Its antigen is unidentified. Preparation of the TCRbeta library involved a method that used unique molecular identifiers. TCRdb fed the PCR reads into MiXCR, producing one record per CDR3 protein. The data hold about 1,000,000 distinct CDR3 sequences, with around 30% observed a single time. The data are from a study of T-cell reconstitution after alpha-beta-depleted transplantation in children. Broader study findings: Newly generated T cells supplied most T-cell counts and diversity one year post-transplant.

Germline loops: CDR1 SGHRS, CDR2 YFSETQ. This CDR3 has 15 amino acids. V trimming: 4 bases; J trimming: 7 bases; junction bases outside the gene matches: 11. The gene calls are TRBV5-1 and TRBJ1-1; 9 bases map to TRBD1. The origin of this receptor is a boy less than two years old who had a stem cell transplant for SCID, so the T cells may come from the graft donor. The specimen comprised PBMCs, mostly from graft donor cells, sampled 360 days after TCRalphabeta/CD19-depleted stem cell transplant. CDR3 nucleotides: TGCGCCAGCAGCACCGGACAGGGGCGACGAGGTGAAGCTTTCTTT. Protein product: CASSTGQGRRGEAFF.